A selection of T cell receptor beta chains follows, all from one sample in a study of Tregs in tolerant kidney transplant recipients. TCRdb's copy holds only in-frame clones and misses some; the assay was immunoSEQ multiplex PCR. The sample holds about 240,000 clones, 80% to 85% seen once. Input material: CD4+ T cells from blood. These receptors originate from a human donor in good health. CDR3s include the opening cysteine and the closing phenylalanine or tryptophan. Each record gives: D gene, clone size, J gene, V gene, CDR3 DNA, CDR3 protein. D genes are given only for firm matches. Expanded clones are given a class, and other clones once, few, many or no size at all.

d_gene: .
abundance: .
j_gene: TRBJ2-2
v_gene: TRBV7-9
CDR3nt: TGTGCCAGCAGCTTAAGCACTGTCACCGGGGAGCTGTTTTTT
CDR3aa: CASSLSTVTGELFF

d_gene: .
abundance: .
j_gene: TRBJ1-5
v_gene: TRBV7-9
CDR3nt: TGTGCCAGCAGCTTAGCATCGGGTAATAGCAATCAGCCCCAGCATTTT
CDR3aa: CASSLASGNSNQPQHF

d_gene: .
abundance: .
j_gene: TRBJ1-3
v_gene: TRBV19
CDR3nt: TGTGCCAGTAGTTGGGGCAGCTCTGGAAACACCATATATTTT
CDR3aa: CASSWGSSGNTIYF

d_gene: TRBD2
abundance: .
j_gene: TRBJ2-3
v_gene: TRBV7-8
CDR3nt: TGTGCCAGCAGCTTTTTATCGAGCGGGGGGCAAATAGATACGCAGTATTTT
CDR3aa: CASSFLSSGGQIDTQYF

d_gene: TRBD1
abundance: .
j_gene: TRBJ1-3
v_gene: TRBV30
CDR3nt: TGTGCCTGGAGAAGGGACAGTTACTCTGGAAACACCATATATTTT
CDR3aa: CAWRRDSYSGNTIYF

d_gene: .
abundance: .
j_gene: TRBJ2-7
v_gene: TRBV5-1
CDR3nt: TGCGCCAGCAGCTTGAGTCCGGACATTCCGACCTACGAGCAGTACTTC
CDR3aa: CASSLSPDIPTYEQYF

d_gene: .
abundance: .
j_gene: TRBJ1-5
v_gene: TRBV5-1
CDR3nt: TGCGCCAGCAGCTTGGGAACCAATCAGCCCCAGCATTTT
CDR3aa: CASSLGTNQPQHF

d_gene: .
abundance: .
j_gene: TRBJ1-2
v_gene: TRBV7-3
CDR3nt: TGTGCCAGCAGCTTAGGTTCCACAGCTCGTAACTATGGCTACACCTTC
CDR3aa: CASSLGSTARNYGYTF

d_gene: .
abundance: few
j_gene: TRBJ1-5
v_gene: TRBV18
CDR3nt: TGTGCCAGCTTCGAGGGGCGGGGAAGCAATCAGCCCCAGCATTTT
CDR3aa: CASFEGRGSNQPQHF

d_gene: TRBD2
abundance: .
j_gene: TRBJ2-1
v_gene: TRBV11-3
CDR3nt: TGTGCCAGCAGCATGGGGACTAGCTACGATGAGCAGTTCTTC
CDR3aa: CASSMGTSYDEQFF

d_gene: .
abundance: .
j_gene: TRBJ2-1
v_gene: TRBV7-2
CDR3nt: TGTGCCAGCAGCTTAGTATACGGGGATGAGCAGTTCTTC
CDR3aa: CASSLVYGDEQFF

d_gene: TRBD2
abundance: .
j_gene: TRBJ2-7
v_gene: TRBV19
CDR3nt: TGTGCCAGTAGTGCCGGGACTAACTTCTACGAGCAGTACTTC
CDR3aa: CASSAGTNFYEQYF

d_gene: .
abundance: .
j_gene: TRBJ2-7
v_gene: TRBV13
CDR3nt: TGTGCCAGCAGCTTACGAGCGAGGGGGGACGAGCAGTACTTC
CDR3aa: CASSLRARGDEQYF

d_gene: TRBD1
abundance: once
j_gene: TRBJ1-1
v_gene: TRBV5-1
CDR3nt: TGCGCCAGCAGCGTCACAGGGGGCGTCTCTATGAACACTGAAGCTTTCTTT
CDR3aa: CASSVTGGVSMNTEAFF

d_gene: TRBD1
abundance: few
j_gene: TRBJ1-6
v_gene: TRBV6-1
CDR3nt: TGTGCCAGCAGTGGACAGGGGGAAAACCCCTTCGACCATTCACCCCTCCACTTT
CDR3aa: CASSGQGENPFDHSPLHF

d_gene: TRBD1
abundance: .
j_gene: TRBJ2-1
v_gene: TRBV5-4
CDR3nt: TGTGCCAGCCGGAGGGGGGGACAGGGGCCGGATGAGCAGTTCTTC
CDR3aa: CASRRGGQGPDEQFF

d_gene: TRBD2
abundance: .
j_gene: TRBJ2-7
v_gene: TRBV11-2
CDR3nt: TGTGCCAGCAGCTCGGTAGCGGGAGTCAGGGTTCGGTACTTC
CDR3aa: CASSSVAGVRVRYF

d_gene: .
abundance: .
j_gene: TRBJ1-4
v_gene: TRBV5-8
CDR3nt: TGTGCCAGCAGCGGGGGACTTAATGAAAAACTGTTTTTT
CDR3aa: CASSGGLNEKLFF

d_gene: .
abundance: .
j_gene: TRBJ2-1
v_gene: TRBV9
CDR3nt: TGTGCCAGCAGCGTTGGGGCCGCAGTTAAGAGCTCCTACAATGAGCAGTTCTTC
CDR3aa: CASSVGAAVKSSYNEQFF

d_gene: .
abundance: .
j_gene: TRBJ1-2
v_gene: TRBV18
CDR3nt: TGTGCCAGCTCGCCCGGACAGATCGAGGGCTACACCTTC
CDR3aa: CASSPGQIEGYTF

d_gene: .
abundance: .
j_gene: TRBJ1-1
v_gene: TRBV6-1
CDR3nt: TGTGCCAGCAGTGAAGCGCTCGTGGCAGGGGACACTGAAGCTTTCTTT
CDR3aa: CASSEALVAGDTEAFF

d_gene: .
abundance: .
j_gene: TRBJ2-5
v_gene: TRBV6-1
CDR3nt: TGTGCCAGCAGTTGGACTGGTGAGACCCAGTACTTC
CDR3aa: CASSWTGETQYF

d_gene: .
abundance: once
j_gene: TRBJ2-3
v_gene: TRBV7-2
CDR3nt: TGTGCCAGCAGCTGGAGAGGGACCTCACATACGCAGTATTTT
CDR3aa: CASSWRGTSHTQYF

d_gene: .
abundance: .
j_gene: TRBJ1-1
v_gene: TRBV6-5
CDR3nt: TGTGCCAGCAGTTACTCGAATTGGGGGAACACTGAAGCTTTCTTT
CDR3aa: CASSYSNWGNTEAFF

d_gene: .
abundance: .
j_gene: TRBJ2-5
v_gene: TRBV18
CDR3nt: TGTGCCAGCTCACCACCGGGAGAGACCCAGTACTTC
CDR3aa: CASSPPGETQYF

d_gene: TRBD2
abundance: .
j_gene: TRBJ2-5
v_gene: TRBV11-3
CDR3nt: TGTGCCAGCAGCGGCGGGGAGGGCCTCGGAGAGACCCAGTACTTC
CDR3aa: CASSGGEGLGETQYF

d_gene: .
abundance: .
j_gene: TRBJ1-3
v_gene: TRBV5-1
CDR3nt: TGCGCCAGCAGCTTACCAGGCTCTGGAAACACCATATATTTT
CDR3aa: CASSLPGSGNTIYF

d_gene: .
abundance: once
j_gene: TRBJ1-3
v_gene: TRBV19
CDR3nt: TGTGCCAGTAAGGTCGACAGCACATCTGGAAACACCATATATTTT
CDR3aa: CASKVDSTSGNTIYF

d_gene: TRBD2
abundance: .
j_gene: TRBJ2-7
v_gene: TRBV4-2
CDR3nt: TGTGCCAGCAGCCAAGATTTAGCGGGGGCCTACGAGCAGTACTTC
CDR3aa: CASSQDLAGAYEQYF

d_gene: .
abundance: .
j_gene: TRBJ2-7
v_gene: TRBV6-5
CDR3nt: TGTGCCAGCAGTTACTCTCGGTCCTACGAGCAGTACTTC
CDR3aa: CASSYSRSYEQYF

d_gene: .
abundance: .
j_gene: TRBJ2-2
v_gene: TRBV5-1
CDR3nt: TGCGCCAGCGCCGCGGGCAGGGGTAATATAGCCGGGGAGCTGTTTTTT
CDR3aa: CASAAGRGNIAGELFF

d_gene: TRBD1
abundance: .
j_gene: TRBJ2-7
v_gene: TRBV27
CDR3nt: TGTGCCAGCAGTGGGGGGACAGGGTCCTTTCCCACCTACGAGCAGTACTTC
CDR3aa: CASSGGTGSFPTYEQYF

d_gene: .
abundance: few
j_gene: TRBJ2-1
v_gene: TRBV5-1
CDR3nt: TGCGCCAGCAGGGTGAGGTCCGACAATGAGCAGTTCTTC
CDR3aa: CASRVRSDNEQFF

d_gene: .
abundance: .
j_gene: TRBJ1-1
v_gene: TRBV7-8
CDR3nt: TGTGCCAGCAGCCCTAGCGGGGGACGGTCGAACACTGAAGCTTTCTTT
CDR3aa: CASSPSGGRSNTEAFF

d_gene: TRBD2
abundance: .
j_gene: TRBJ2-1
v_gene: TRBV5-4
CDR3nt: TGTGCCAGCACCAATGGACTAGGTCGGTACAATGAGCAGTTCTTC
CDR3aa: CASTNGLGRYNEQFF

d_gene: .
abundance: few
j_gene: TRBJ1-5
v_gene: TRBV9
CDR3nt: TGTGCCAGCAGCGTAGCGGGGGGCAATCAGCCCCAGCATTTT
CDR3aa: CASSVAGGNQPQHF